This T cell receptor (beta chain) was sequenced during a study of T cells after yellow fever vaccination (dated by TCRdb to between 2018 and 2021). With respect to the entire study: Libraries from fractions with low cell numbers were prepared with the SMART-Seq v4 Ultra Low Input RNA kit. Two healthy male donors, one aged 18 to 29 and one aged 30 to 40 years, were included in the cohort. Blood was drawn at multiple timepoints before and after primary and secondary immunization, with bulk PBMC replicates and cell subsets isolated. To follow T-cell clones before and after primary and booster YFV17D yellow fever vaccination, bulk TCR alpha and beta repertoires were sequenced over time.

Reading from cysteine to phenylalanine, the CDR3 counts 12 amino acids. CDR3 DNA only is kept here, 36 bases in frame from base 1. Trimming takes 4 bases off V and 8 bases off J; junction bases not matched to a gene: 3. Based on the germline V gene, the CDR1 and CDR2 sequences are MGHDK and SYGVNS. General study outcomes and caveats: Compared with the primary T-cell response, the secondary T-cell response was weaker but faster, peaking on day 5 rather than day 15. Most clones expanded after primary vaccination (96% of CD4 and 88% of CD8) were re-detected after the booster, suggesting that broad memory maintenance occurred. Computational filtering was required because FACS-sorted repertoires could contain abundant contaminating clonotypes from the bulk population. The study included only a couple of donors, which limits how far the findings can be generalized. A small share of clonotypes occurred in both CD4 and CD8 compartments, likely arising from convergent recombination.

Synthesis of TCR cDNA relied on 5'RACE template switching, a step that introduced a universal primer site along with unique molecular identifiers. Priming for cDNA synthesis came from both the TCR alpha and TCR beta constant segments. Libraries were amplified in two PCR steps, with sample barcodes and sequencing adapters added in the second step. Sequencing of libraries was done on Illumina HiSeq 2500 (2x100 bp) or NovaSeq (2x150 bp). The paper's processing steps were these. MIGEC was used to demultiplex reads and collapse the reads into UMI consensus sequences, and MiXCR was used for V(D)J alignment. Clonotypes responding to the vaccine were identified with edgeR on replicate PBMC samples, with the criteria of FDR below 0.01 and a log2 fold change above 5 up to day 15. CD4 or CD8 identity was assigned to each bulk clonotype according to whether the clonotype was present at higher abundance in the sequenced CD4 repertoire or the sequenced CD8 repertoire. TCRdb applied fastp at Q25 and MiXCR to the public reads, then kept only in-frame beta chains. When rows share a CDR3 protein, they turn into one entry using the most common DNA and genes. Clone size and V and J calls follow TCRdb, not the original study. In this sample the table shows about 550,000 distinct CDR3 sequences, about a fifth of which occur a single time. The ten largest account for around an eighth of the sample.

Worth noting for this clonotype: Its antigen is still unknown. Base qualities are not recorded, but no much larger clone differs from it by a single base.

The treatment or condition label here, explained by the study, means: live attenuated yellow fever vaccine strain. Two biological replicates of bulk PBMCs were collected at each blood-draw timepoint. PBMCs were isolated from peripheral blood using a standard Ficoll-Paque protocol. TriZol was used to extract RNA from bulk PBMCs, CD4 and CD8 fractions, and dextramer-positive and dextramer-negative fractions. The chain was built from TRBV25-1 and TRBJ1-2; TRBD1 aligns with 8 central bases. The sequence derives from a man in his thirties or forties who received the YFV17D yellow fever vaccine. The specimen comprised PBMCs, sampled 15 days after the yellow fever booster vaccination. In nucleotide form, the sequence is TGTGCCAGCAGTGGAGACAGGGGCGGCTACACCTTC. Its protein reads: CASSGDRGGYTF.